The T cell receptor (beta chain) under discussion was sequenced for a study of cytomegalovirus exposure and HLA in healthy donors (TCRdb year 2017). At the level of the whole study: An earlier analysis of 587 of the donors reported approximately 260 Gb of sequence data and 117 million unique TCR beta sequences obtained from 150 million to 200 million T cells. Of the roughly 430 genotyped donors, approximately 83% fell in the genetic ancestry cluster associated with self-reported Caucasian donors. The number of typed donors differed by locus: roughly 629-640 for A, B, C, DRB1 and DQB1; some 500 for DQA1; 606 for DPA1; and about 450 for DPB1. Rather than using new phenotypic data, the later analysis identified candidate immune exposures from TCR beta sequences and from how often those sequences occurred across donors. Across some 400 genotyped donors of the cohort, an average of about 240,000 unique TCR beta nucleotide sequences per donor were sequenced, and roughly 17% of those sequences were non-productive. A later genetic analysis took genome-wide SNP genotypes for about 60% of the roughly 670 donors and used that subset as a discovery cohort. All discovery cohort repertoires had been generated on a single sequencing platform. In addition to the first cohort of 666 subjects, a separate validation cohort of approximately 130 different subjects was used. Donor age, sex, ethnicity and CMV serostatus were compiled alongside the repertoire data. Because of strong linkage in the cohort, roughly 5 DR-DQ haplotypes were treated as single units for association and clustering. To predict cytomegalovirus infection status, the study combined high-throughput TCR immunosequencing, statistical association of individual TCRs with disease status, and machine learning. Class I and class II HLA loci were covered by the typing at four-digit resolution. To decide whether each TCR beta V gene segment behaved as functional or pseudogenic, an earlier analysis of fewer than 750 of the donors relied on high-throughput TCR beta sequencing. The study aimed to test whether cataloging public T cell receptors could reveal signatures of past pathogen exposure. The T cell repertoires of 670 or so subjects were profiled by immunosequencing and related to cytomegalovirus serostatus. To study patterns of TCR occurrence, a later analysis re-analyzed previously published TCR beta repertoires from around 670 donors and added high-resolution HLA genotyping. About 280 gigabases of sequencing data and tens of millions of unique TCR sequences were included in an early release covering about 620 HLA-typed donors. Broader findings and caveats from the paper: While some public TCRs were present in many individuals, most TCR sequences turned up only very rarely across donors. A later analysis found that TCR association rates varied across HLA loci, with DRB1 alleles showing the most associated TCRs and HLA-C alleles the fewest. Linkage disequilibrium might explain the correlated functional status among segregating V segments, but an unknown experimental factor could not be excluded. The study listed approximately 150 TCR beta chains as associated with cytomegalovirus. The authors suggested that the approach could potentially be generalized to other disease states and immunological phenotypes. Cytomegalovirus status was reported to be diagnosed by the classifier with high specificity and sensitivity in both the original and validation cohorts. Because counts were too low, 15 or so rarely observed V segments, including chromosome 9 orphons, were excluded from the earlier analysis of 587 of the donors. According to a later analysis, most CMV-associated TCR beta chains appeared to be HLA-restricted, and the HLA associations seemed to be driven largely by CMV exposure. The presence/absence analyses assumed that sequencing depth was roughly uniform across donors, and that assumption may not be true. An earlier analysis of around 540 of the donors showed that most TCR beta V segments appeared in productive rearrangements either about 90% or about 30% of the time, which broadly matched IMGT annotations. According to a later genetic analysis, donors in an Asian-associated ancestry cluster had fewer N-insertions in productive TCRs than the roughly 700-donor mean. Several of the top co-occurrence clusters appeared to be linked to parvovirus B19, influenza, CMV and Epstein-Barr virus, according to a later analysis. The 87-base-pair reads could not distinguish some IMGT-functional V segments, including TRBV6-2 and TRBV6-3, so those segments were excluded. When HLA alleles, especially DR and DQ, strongly co-occurred, TCR associations were difficult to assign to individual alleles. A later analysis associated about 17,000 TCR beta sequences with specific HLA alleles at a false discovery rate of 0.05. For the cohort, immune exposure information was limited to CMV serostatus. Because HLA typing was missing for some donors at each locus, association tests included only the typed subset. In vitro tests confirmed that a few of the cytomegalovirus-associated TCR beta chains recognize cytomegalovirus antigens. A group of highly shared sequence variants was considered likely to be a technical artifact of the sequencing pipeline. A later analysis found that HLA-associated TCR beta chains were more clonally expanded and had lower generation probabilities than equally common non-associated chains. A further reported finding was that TCR beta sequences accurately predicted the HLA-A and HLA-B alleles for most subjects in the first cohort. In this cohort, only TCR beta chains were sequenced, and detectable features were limited by the absence of alpha or paired-chain data. In a later genetic analysis, a missense DCLRE1C variant was associated with V-gene and J-gene trimming of TCR beta chains, and the association was replicated in an independent cohort.

The library was made by the immunoSEQ multiplex PCR assay. The multiplex PCR relied on a mix of 60 forward primers for TCR Vbeta segments and 13 reverse primers for TCR Jbeta segments. Amplification of the CDR3 region of rearranged TCR beta genes was performed with a multiplex PCR assay on genomic DNA. Amplified TCR beta libraries were sequenced as 87-base-pair reads on the Illumina HiSeq System. Per the source publication's procedure: Across the 500 to 850 repertoires, a later analysis counted tens of millions of unique TCR beta chains, around 11 million of which were shared by at least two donors. A nearest-neighbor algorithm error-corrected the raw reads and collapsed the reads into unique sequences, merging closely related sequences to remove PCR and sequencing errors. CDR3 sequences were aligned to IMGT reference sequences to assign V, D and J gene segments. For a sequence to be retained, a match of at least six nucleotides was required to both a V gene segment and a J gene segment. A rearrangement counted as productive if the CDR3 had no stop codons and remained in frame with V and J, and every other rearrangement counted as non-productive. Following IMGT convention, CDR3 was defined as the stretch from the second conserved V-encoded cysteine up to the conserved J-encoded phenylalanine. The earlier analysis of about 590 of the donors excluded sequences that lacked an unambiguous match to a single V gene segment. An earlier analysis of over 450 of the donors classified V segments as functional when productive rearrangements were above 56.7% and as segregating when the standard deviation between donors was above 5%. To diagnose cytomegalovirus status from the catalog of TCR beta chain sequences, a statistical classification framework was built. In a later analysis, V and J genes were assigned by comparing TCR nucleotide sequences against IMGT/GENE-DB human TR gene sequences. The TCRdist pipeline was used in a later analysis to assign CDR3 sequences and most-parsimonious VDJ recombination scenarios. In a later analysis, each TCR beta chain was defined by its CDR3 amino acid sequence together with its V-gene family, and reads without a unique V-gene family were excluded. To address suspected cross-contamination and a sequencing artifact, a later analysis removed a few hundred highly shared, low-generation-probability nucleotide sequences. A later analysis calculated a clonal expansion index for each public chain from normalized within-repertoire ranks of inferred template counts. In a later analysis, generation probabilities were computed with a VDJ recombination model fitted to out-of-frame rearrangements, and the resulting probabilities were checked against IGoR. In a later analysis, TCR-TCR, TCR-HLA and TCR-CMV co-occurrence was scored with hypergeometric tests, and a repertoire-size bias correction was applied to TCR pairs. False discovery rates were estimated in a later analysis by permuting HLA or CMV assignments 20 times. In a later analysis, co-occurring TCRs were grouped with DBSCAN, and TCRdist sequence similarity was added when clustering was performed within HLA-allele-positive subsets. Repertoires with fewer than 30,000 or more than 120,000 public chains, plus five repertoires with anomalous nucleotide sharing, were excluded from co-occurrence clustering. In TCRdb, the immuneACCESS table is reduced to in-frame sequences with V and J assigned. These tables do not hold every clone; where another copy was compared, an unresolved V gene accounts for under half, and the others remain unexplained. The D gene and trimming were derived from the DNA, and the V and J assignments and clone size from that table. The sample table shows some 120,000 clones, and about 81% are seen once. The ten largest clones add up to about 1.1% of the sample.

This clone was observed once. Its cognate antigen has yet to be identified. One base away there is no much larger clone; base qualities are not given. CDR3 length: 16 amino acids, cysteine to phenylalanine. Only the CDR3 portion is preserved as DNA: 48 bases, with reading frame beginning at the first base. CDR1 and CDR2 (SEHNR, FQNEAQ) derive from the germline V gene (reference sequence). V has 9 bases trimmed and J has 3 bases trimmed; junction bases matching no gene number 7. In total, more than 500 healthy bone marrow donors made up the cohort. At the time of sampling, every cohort member was nominally healthy, though immune exposures that went unrecorded were likely present. The donor tested CMV seronegative, placing the donor among the roughly 340 seronegative members of the cohort. A peripheral blood sample was provided by each donor, and peripheral blood mononuclear cells were used for TCR beta sequencing. The Qiagen DNeasy Blood Extraction Kit was used to extract genomic DNA from the blood cell samples.

The sequence was obtained from a young woman in good health and CMV-seronegative. The rearrangement joined TRBV7-9 to TRBJ2-2; 13 junctional bases match TRBD2. The specimen sequenced was PBMCs. The base sequence is TGTGCCAGGAGCCAGGGGACTAGCGGGGACACCGGGGAGCTGTTTTTT. Translated, it gives CARSQGTSGDTGELFF.